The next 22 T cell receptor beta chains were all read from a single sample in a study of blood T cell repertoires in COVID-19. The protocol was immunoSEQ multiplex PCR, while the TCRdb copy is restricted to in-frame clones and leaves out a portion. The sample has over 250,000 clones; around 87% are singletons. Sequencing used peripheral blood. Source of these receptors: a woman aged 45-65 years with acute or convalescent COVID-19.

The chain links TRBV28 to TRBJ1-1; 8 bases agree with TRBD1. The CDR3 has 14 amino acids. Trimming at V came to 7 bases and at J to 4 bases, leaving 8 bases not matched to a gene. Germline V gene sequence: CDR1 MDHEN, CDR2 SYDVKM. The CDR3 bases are TGTGCCAGCACCCCTGGACAGGGTCTCACTGAAGCTTTCTTT. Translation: CASTPGQGLTEAFF. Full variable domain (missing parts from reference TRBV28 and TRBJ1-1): DVKVTQSSRYLVKRTGEKVFLECVQDMDHENMFWYRQDPGLGLRLIYFSYDVKMKEKGDIPEGYSVSREKKERFSLILESASTNQTSMYLCASTPGQGLTEAFFGQGTRLTVV.

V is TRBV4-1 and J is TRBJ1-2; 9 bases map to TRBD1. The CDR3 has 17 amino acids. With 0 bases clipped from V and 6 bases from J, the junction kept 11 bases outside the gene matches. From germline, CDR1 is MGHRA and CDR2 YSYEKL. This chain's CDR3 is CASSQDSRGQGGDGYTF. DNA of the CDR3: TGCGCCAGCAGCCAAGATTCAAGGGGACAGGGCGGGGATGGCTACACCTTC.

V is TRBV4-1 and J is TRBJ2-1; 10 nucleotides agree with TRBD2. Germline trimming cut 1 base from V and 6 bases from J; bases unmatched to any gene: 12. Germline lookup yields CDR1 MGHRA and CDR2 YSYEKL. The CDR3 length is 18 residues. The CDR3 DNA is TGCGCCAGCAGCCAAGGTCCGGGACTAGCGAGGAGGTCCAATGAGCAGTTCTTC. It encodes CASSQGPGLARRSNEQFF.

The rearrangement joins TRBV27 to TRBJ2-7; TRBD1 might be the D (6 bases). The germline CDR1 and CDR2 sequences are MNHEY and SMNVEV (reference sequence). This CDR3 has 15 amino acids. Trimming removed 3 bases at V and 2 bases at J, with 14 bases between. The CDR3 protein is CASSFQDRPTYEQYF. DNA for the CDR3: TGTGCCAGCAGTTTTCAGGACAGACCGACCTACGAGCAGTACTTC.

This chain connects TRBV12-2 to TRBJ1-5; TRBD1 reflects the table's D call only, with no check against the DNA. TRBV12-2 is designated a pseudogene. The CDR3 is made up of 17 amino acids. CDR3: CASRLETGKVANQPQHF. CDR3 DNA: TGTGCAAGTCGCTTAGAGACAGGGAAGGTAGCAAATCAGCCCCAGCATTTT.

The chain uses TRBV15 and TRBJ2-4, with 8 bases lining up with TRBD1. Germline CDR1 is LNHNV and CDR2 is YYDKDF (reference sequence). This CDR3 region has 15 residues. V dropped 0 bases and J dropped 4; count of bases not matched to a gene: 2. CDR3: CATSREGDRKNIQYF. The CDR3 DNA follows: TGTGCCACCAGCAGAGAGGGGGACAGGAAAAACATTCAGTACTTC.

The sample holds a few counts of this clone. The CDR3 DNA sequence: TGCGCCAGCAGCCAAGAGGGGCTAGCGGGGAATGAGCAGTTCTTC. It translates to CASSQEGLAGNEQFF. The genes are TRBV4-1 and TRBJ2-1; 9 bases map to TRBD2. The CDR3 consists of 15 residues. The V and J ends lost 0 bases and 7 bases, in that order; junction bases with no gene match: 4. Germline CDR1 and CDR2: MGHRA and YSYEKL.

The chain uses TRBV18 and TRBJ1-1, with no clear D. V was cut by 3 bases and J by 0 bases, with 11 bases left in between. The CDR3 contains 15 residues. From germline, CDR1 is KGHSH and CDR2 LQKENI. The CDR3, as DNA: TGTGCCAGCTCACCCAGAGGAACGGTGAACACTGAAGCTTTCTTT. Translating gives CASSPRGTVNTEAFF.

CDR3 loop: CASSVFSGRETQYF. The CDR3 nucleotides are TGTGCCAGCAGCGTTTTCTCAGGGAGGGAGACCCAGTACTTC. The V gene is TRBV9, the J gene TRBJ2-5; a weak D match, TRBD2 (6 bases). The CDR3 has 14 residues. Germline V gives CDR1 SGDLS, CDR2 YYNGEE. The germline V and J ends were trimmed by 2 bases and 5 bases, with 13 bases remaining between them.

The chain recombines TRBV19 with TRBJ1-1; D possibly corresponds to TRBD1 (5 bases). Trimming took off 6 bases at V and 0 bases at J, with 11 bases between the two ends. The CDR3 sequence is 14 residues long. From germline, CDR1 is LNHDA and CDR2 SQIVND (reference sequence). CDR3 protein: CASRVDNLNTEAFF. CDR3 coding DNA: TGTGCCAGTAGGGTGGACAACTTGAACACTGAAGCTTTCTTT.

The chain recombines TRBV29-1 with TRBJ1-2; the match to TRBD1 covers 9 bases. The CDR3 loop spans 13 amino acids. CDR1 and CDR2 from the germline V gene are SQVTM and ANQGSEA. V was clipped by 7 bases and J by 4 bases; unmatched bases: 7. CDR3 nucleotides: TGCAGCGCTTACGGACAGGGGCCCTATGGCTACACCTTC. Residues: CSAYGQGPYGYTF.

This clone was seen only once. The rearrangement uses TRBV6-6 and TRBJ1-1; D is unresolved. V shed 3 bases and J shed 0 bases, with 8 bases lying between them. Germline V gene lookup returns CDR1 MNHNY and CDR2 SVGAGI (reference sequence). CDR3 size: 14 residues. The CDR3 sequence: CASSYLQLNTEAFF. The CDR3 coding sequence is TGTGCCAGCAGTTATTTACAGTTGAACACTGAAGCTTTCTTT.

Here the CDR3 DNA reads TGTGCCAGCAGCGAGGGGGTAGGAATAAGCAATCAGCCCCAGCATTTT. This gives the protein CASSEGVGISNQPQHF. V gene TRBV9 combines with J gene TRBJ1-5, with D tentatively TRBD1 (6 bases). The V gene's germline CDR1 is SGDLS and CDR2 YYNGEE. The CDR3 is 16 amino acids. Trimming removed 3 bases at V and 1 base at J, with 14 bases between.

The CDR3 DNA reads TGTGCCAGCCATGGGCGGGGGAATTCACCCCTCCACTTT. Amino acids: CASHGRGNSPLHF. V gene TRBV5-4 combines with J gene TRBJ1-6; the D gene is possibly TRBD1 (5 bases). Germline V lookup: CDR1 SGHNT, CDR2 YYREEE (reference sequence). With 7 bases removed from V and 7 bases from J, the gap between germline ends came to 12 bases. CDR3 length equals 13 residues.

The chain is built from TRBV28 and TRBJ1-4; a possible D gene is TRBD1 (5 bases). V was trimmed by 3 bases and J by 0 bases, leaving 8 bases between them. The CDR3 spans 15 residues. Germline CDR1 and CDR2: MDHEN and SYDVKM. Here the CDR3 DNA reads TGTGCCAGCAGTTTGGGGACTGCAACTAATGAAAAACTGTTTTTT. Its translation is CASSLGTATNEKLFF.

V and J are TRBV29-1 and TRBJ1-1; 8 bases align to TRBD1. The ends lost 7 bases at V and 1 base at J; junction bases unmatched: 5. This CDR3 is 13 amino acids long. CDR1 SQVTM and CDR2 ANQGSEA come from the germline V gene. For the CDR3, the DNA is TGCAGCGGCGGACAGGGAGAGAACACTGAAGCTTTCTTT. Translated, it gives CSGGQGENTEAFF. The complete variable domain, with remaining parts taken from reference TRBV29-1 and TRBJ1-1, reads SAVISQKPSRDICQRGTSLTIQCQVDSQVTMMFWYRQQPGQSLTLIATANQGSEATYESGFVIDKFPISRPNLTFSTLTVSNMSPEDSSIYLCSGGQGENTEAFFGQGTRLTVV.

The CDR3 DNA reads TGTGCCAGCAGAACTACCGGGGGTACGCAGTATTTT. This encodes CASRTTGGTQYF. J is TRBJ2-3 and V is TRBV28, with a weak D call TRBD2 (6 bases). Germline loops: CDR1 MDHEN, CDR2 SYDVKM. Trimming shortened V by 6 bases and J by 8 bases, and 12 bases separated the two germline ends. The length of the CDR3 is 12 residues.

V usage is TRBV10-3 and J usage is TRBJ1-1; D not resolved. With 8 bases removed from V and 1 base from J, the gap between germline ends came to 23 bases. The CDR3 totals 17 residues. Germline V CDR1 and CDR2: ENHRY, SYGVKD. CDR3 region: CAIGSGSNGNQNTEAFF. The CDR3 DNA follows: TGTGCCATCGGGTCTGGTTCCAACGGGAACCAGAACACTGAAGCTTTCTTT.

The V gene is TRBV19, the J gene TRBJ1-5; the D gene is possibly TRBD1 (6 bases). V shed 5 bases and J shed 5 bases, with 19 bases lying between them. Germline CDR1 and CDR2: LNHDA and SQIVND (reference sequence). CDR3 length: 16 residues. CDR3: CASSAQRTVFYQPQHF. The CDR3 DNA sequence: TGTGCCAGTAGTGCCCAGAGGACAGTGTTTTATCAGCCCCAGCATTTT.

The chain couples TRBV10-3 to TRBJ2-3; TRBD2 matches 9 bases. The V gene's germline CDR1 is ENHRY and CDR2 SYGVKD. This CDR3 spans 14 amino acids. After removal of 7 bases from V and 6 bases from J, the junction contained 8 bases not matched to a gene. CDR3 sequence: CAITAGLADDTQYF. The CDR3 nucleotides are TGTGCCATCACCGCGGGACTAGCAGACGATACGCAGTATTTT.

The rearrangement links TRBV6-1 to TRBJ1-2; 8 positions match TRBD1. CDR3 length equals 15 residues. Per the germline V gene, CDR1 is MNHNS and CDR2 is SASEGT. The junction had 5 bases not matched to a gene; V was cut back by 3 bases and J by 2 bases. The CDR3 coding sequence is TGTGCCAGCAGTGATCAGGGGGCTGCAAACTATGGCTACACCTTC. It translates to CASSDQGAANYGYTF.

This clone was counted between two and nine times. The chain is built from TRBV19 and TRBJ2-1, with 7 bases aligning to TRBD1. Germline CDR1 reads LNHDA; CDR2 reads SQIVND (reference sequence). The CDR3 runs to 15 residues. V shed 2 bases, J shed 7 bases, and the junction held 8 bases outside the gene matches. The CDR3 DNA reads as TGTGCCAGTAGTATACTCGACGACAGGGCGAATGAGCAGTTCTTC. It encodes CASSILDDRANEQFF.